Following are 31 T cell receptor beta chains from one sample sequenced in a study of beta chain features in type 1 diabetes. What was sequenced were expressed TCRB transcripts, since all of the isolated RNA had been reverse transcribed. Repertoires were generated with immunoSEQ multiplex PCR, while TCRdb's copy carries only in-frame clones and drops some. Counted here are 350,000 to 450,000 clones, approximately 15% occurring once; the ten biggest clones make up approximately 0.038%. The sample comprised naive CD4+ T cells from blood. The source of these receptors is a man younger than 45 in good health.

This clone was seen just once. CDR3 sequence (DNA): TGTGCCAGCAGCTTCCAGGGGGACAAAAACATTCAGTACTTC. This sequence encodes CASSFQGDKNIQYF. The rearrangement uses TRBV5-4 and TRBJ2-4; 7 bases match TRBD1. With 2 bases clipped from V and 3 bases from J, the junction kept 2 bases outside the gene matches. Germline V lookup: CDR1 SGHNT, CDR2 YYREEE (reference sequence). This CDR3 comprises 14 residues.

The chain joins TRBV7-9 to TRBJ2-1; D unclear. Germline CDR1 SEHNR, CDR2 FQNEAQ (reference sequence). There are 14 residues in the CDR3. V lost 4 bases to trimming and J lost 1 base, with 8 bases between them. The CDR3: CASSSRSSYNEQFF. The DNA of the CDR3 is TGTGCCAGCAGCTCCAGGAGTTCCTACAATGAGCAGTTCTTC.

The gene calls are TRBV19 and TRBJ2-1, with 11 bases fitting TRBD2. CDR1 and CDR2 (germline): LNHDA, SQIVND (reference sequence). The CDR3 loop spans 14 amino acids. The ends lost 7 bases at V and 7 bases at J; junction bases unmatched: 6. CDR3 in DNA: TGTGCCAGTAAATTAGCGGGAGGGCCAAATGAGCAGTTCTTC. This codes for CASKLAGGPNEQFF.

This clone was detected a few times. The chain employs TRBV30 and TRBJ2-5, with D uncertain. Trimming left V 0 bases short and J 0 bases short, with 11 bases between. Germline V gene lookup returns CDR1 GTSNPN and CDR2 SVGIG (reference sequence). There are 15 residues in the CDR3. Written as DNA, the CDR3 is TGTGCCTGGAGTGTACTTGTAGGGTACCAAGAGACCCAGTACTTC. It is translated as CAWSVLVGYQETQYF.

This clone was counted between two and nine times. The rearrangement joins TRBV7-2 to TRBJ1-6; perhaps TRBD1 as D (5 bases). V lost 3 bases and J 4 bases, leaving 10 bases between the germline ends. CDR3 size: 15 residues. CDR1 and CDR2 from the germline V gene are SGHTA and FQGNSA. The chain's CDR3 is CASSFSTVYNSPLHF. For the CDR3, the DNA is TGTGCCAGCAGCTTTTCGACAGTTTATAATTCACCCCTCCACTTT.

The chain uses TRBV27 and TRBJ2-1; TRBD1 matches at 7 bases. The CDR3 covers 15 residues. The J segment lost 3 bases and the V segment lost 6 bases, leaving 8 bases of the junction unmatched. Germline loops: CDR1 MNHEY, CDR2 SMNVEV (reference sequence). The CDR3 DNA reads TGTGCCAGCAGCCCTAGACAGGGCTTCTACAATGAGCAGTTCTTC. It translates to CASSPRQGFYNEQFF.

The chain employs TRBV30 and TRBJ1-3; 7 bases line up with TRBD1. This CDR3 has 16 residues. Germline CDR1 reads GTSNPN; CDR2 reads SVGIG (reference sequence). After removal of 3 bases from V and 0 bases from J, the junction contained 8 bases not matched to a gene. CDR3 DNA sequence: TGTGCCTGGAGCTCAAGAGGGGGCGCCTCTGGAAACACCATATATTTT. This codes for CAWSSRGGASGNTIYF.

The chain links TRBV7-2 to TRBJ2-5, with 9 bases aligning to TRBD2. With 5 bases clipped from V and 2 bases from J, the junction kept 3 bases outside the gene matches. The CDR3 has 14 amino acids. CDR1 and CDR2 (germline): SGHTA, FQGNSA. The CDR3 nucleotides read TGTGCCAGCAGCCGAGCGGGGGGACAAGAGACCCAGTACTTC. Its protein is CASSRAGGQETQYF.

This sequence joins TRBV19 and TRBJ1-2; D ambiguous. The CDR3 length is 13 residues. Germline values: CDR1 LNHDA, CDR2 SQIVND (reference sequence). The V end lost 6 bases, the J end lost 3 bases, and 11 bases lay between the germline ends. CDR3 protein: CASRPVGDYGYTF. CDR3 DNA sequence: TGTGCCAGTAGGCCTGTGGGTGACTATGGCTACACCTTC.

The chain uses TRBV7-2 and TRBJ2-1, with D hard to call. This CDR3 has 11 residues. CDR1 is SGHTA and CDR2 is FQGNSA in the germline V gene. The V end was cut by 4 bases, the J end by 9 bases, with 7 bases between. The CDR3 nucleotides read TGTGCCAGCAGCTCAGCTGTTGAGCAGTTCTTC. It yields the protein CASSSAVEQFF. The full variable domain, with the rest looked up from reference TRBV7-2 and TRBJ2-1, is GAGVSQSPSNKVTEKGKDVELRCDPISGHTALYWYRQSLGQGLEFLIYFQGNSAPDKSGLPSDRFSAERTGGSVSTLTIQRTQQEDSAVYLCASSSAVEQFFGPGTRLTVL.

In regard to this clone: At the DNA level, this CDR3 is encoded by other sequences in the same sample as well. The chain is built from TRBV9 and TRBJ1-1; D is unclear. CDR3 length: 13 residues. V shed 3 bases and J shed 2 bases, with 8 bases lying between them. In germline, CDR1 is SGDLS, CDR2 YYNGEE. The CDR3 sequence: CASSDLLNTEAFF. CDR3 in DNA: TGTGCCAGCAGCGACCTACTAAACACTGAAGCTTTCTTT.

The chain is built from TRBV30 and TRBJ2-5; D is possibly TRBD1 or TRBD2 (6 bases each). This CDR3 has 14 residues. Germline CDR1 reads GTSNPN; CDR2 reads SVGIG (reference sequence). Trimming cost V 0 bases and J 7 bases, with 15 bases left between them. The CDR3 coding sequence is TGTGCCTGGAGTGTAGGCTGGGGGGCTGGGACCCAGTACTTC. Translated: CAWSVGWGAGTQYF.

The chain has TRBV5-4 and TRBJ2-3; D gene ambiguous. There are 13 residues in the CDR3. Per germline, CDR1 SGHNT and CDR2 YYREEE (reference sequence). V lost 0 bases and J lost 5, with 7 bases in between. CDR3 coding DNA: TGTGCCAGCAGCTTGGTAGCTGAAGATACGCAGTATTTT. Translated: CASSLVAEDTQYF.

The chain employs TRBV9 and TRBJ2-2; perhaps TRBD1 as D (6 bases). Germline CDR1 reads SGDLS; CDR2 reads YYNGEE. Trimming took 4 bases from V and 4 from J, leaving 14 bases between them. There are 15 residues in the CDR3. The chain's CDR3 is CASSYTTGFTGELFF. The CDR3 DNA reads as TGTGCCAGCAGCTATACCACAGGGTTCACCGGGGAGCTGTTTTTT.

There are a few counts of this clone. The J gene is TRBJ2-7, the V gene TRBV7-8; no reliable D call. Germline loops: CDR1 SGHVS, CDR2 FQNEAQ. The CDR3 has 15 residues. V was pared by 2 bases and J by 0 bases, with 11 bases between. Written as DNA, the CDR3 is TGTGCCAGCAGCTTATTAAGCTATTCCTCCTACGAGCAGTACGTC. It yields the protein CASSLLSYSSYEQYV.

This clone was detected only a few times. This chain connects TRBV29-1 to TRBJ2-1, with TRBD2 matching over 15 bases. Germline V lookup: CDR1 SQVTM, CDR2 ANQGSEA. This CDR3 is 17 amino acids long. V trimming: 2 bases; J trimming: 6 bases; junction bases outside the gene matches: 8. DNA for the CDR3: TGCAGCGTTGAACCTGGGACTAGCGGGGGGATAGGCAATGAGCAGTTCTTC. Encoded protein: CSVEPGTSGGIGNEQFF.

This clone was detected a few times. V usage is TRBV7-9 and J usage is TRBJ1-5, with D tentatively TRBD1 (6 bases). Between the trimmed V and J ends, which lost 5 bases and 5 bases, there was a span of 16 bases. The CDR3 spans 15 residues. The V gene's germline CDR1 is SEHNR and CDR2 FQNEAQ (reference sequence). The CDR3 nucleotides read TGTGCCAGCAGCCCAGCGGCGGGGGCGGATCAGCCCCAGCATTTT. This encodes CASSPAAGADQPQHF.

The chain joins TRBV6-5 to TRBJ2-6; no clear D gene. Looked up from germline, CDR1 is MNHEY and CDR2 is SVGAGI. This CDR3 has 14 amino acids. Trimming pared 6 bases from V and 5 bases from J, leaving 11 bases between. The CDR3 sequence: CASRPLRWANVLTF. The CDR3 region has the DNA TGTGCCAGCAGGCCGCTCCGCTGGGCCAACGTCCTGACTTTC.

DNA of the CDR3: TGTGCCAGCAGCCCAGCCGGAGGACGGGACACTGAAGCTTTCTTT. Its translation: CASSPAGGRDTEAFF. J is TRBJ1-1 and V is TRBV7-3; no clear D. The CDR3 extends over 15 amino acids. Trimming took 5 bases from V and 3 from J, leaving 16 bases between them. Germline CDR1 reads SGHTA; CDR2 reads FQGTGA.

This clone was counted only a few times. The rearrangement uses TRBV7-2 and TRBJ2-2, with 7 bases that match TRBD2. In germline, CDR1 is SGHTA, CDR2 FQGNSA. J gave up 7 bases and V 0 bases, and 5 bases lay outside the gene matches. The CDR3 runs 15 residues. CDR3 coding DNA: TGTGCCAGCAGCTTAGCAGCGGGACTCGGCGGGGAGCTGTTTTTT. This sequence encodes CASSLAAGLGGELFF.

V and J are TRBV7-2 and TRBJ1-4; D ambiguous. Germline V lookup: CDR1 SGHTA, CDR2 FQGNSA. The CDR3 sequence is 14 residues long. V was clipped by 8 bases and J by 0 bases, with 10 bases between them. The CDR3 region has the DNA TGTGCCAGCGGCCTTAGGGCAACTAATGAAAAACTGTTTTTT. It encodes CASGLRATNEKLFF.

This clone was detected a few times. The gene calls are TRBV7-2 and TRBJ2-6; 7 bases agree with TRBD1. In germline, CDR1 is SGHTA, CDR2 FQGNSA. The trim removed 7 bases at V and 2 bases at J, leaving 8 bases unmatched. The CDR3 contains 16 residues. The DNA of the CDR3 is TGTGCCAGCATCATACAGGGGACCGCTGGGGCCAACGTCCTGACTTTC. Encoded protein: CASIIQGTAGANVLTF. Full variable domain (remainder filled in from reference TRBV7-2 and TRBJ2-6): GAGVSQSPSNKVTEKGKDVELRCDPISGHTALYWYRQSLGQGLEFLIYFQGNSAPDKSGLPSDRFSAERTGGSVSTLTIQRTQQEDSAVYLCASIIQGTAGANVLTFGAGSRLTVL.

The V gene is TRBV4-1, the J gene TRBJ2-1; 12 bases map to TRBD2. Losses at the gene ends were 0 bases for V and 9 bases for J; bases not matched to a gene: 6. CDR1 and CDR2 (germline): MGHRA, YSYEKL. This CDR3 has 16 residues. Here the CDR3 reads CASSQETSGSGREQFF. For the CDR3, the DNA is TGCGCCAGCAGCCAAGAGACTAGCGGGAGTGGGCGTGAGCAGTTCTTC.

The V gene is TRBV15, the J gene TRBJ1-4; possibly TRBD1 for D (6 bases). Trimming pared 3 bases from V and 3 bases from J, leaving 14 bases between. There are 16 residues in the CDR3. Germline V gene data show CDR1 as LNHNV and CDR2 as YYDKDF (reference sequence). In DNA, the CDR3 is TGTGCCACCAGCAGGCTCGGACAGACGTCTAATGAAAAACTGTTTTTT. This gives the protein CATSRLGQTSNEKLFF.

The chain combines TRBV5-6 with TRBJ2-1, with 8 bases identical to TRBD2. CDR3 length: 12 amino acids. The germline V gene has CDR1 SGHDT and CDR2 YYEEEE. V lost 5 bases and J lost 8; bases outside the gene matches: 3. The DNA for the CDR3 is TGTGCCAGCAGTTTAGCGGGGTATGAGCAGTTCTTC. Translation gives CASSLAGYEQFF.

The chain combines TRBV13 with TRBJ2-6; no firm D call. The germline CDR1 and CDR2 sequences are PRHDT and FYEKMQ (reference sequence). The CDR3 spans 16 residues. V lost 0 bases, J lost 2 bases, and 8 bases lay in between. The DNA for the CDR3 is TGTGCCAGCAGCTTAGGCCAAGGAGCTGGGGCCAACGTCCTGACTTTC. This sequence encodes CASSLGQGAGANVLTF.

The rearrangement joins TRBV7-2 to TRBJ2-4; 11 bases agree with TRBD2. Germline lookup yields CDR1 SGHTA and CDR2 FQGNSA. The CDR3 length is 17 residues. The V segment lost 4 bases and the J segment 0 bases; nucleotides outside the gene matches: 5. Written as DNA, the CDR3 is TGTGCCAGCAGCTCACCGGGACTAGCGGTAGCCAAAAACATTCAGTACTTC. It translates to CASSSPGLAVAKNIQYF.

V is TRBV6-6 and J is TRBJ2-7; a weak D match, TRBD1 (5 bases). CDR1 MNHNY and CDR2 SVGAGI come from the germline V gene (reference sequence). The CDR3 is 14 residues long. V lost 1 base and J lost 3, with 10 bases in between. The CDR3: CASSYYQGIYEQYF. CDR3 DNA: TGTGCCAGCAGTTACTACCAGGGTATCTACGAGCAGTACTTC.

V usage is TRBV28 and J usage is TRBJ2-7; the D gene is possibly TRBD2 (7 bases). Trimming cost V 5 bases and J 3 bases, with 20 bases left between them. Germline loops: CDR1 MDHEN, CDR2 SYDVKM. The CDR3 is made up of 16 amino acids. The CDR3 DNA reads TGTGCCAGCAGTCCGCGGGGGCCCAGGAGAGGCTACGAGCAGTACGTC. Its protein product is CASSPRGPRRGYEQYV.

This chain connects TRBV6-5 to TRBJ2-3; perhaps TRBD2 as D (6 bases). Trimming took 8 bases from V and 5 from J, leaving 8 bases between them. The CDR3 covers 11 residues. CDR1 is MNHEY, CDR2 SVGAGI, per germline. The CDR3 DNA follows: TGTGCCAGCGGGCGGGGAGATACGCAGTATTTT. This encodes CASGRGDTQYF.

The sample holds a few counts of this clone. This chain joins TRBV7-9 and TRBJ1-6; D might be TRBD1 (6 bases). Trimming took 3 bases from V and 10 from J, leaving 16 bases between them. Looked up from germline, CDR1 is SEHNR and CDR2 is FQNEAQ (reference sequence). The length of the CDR3 is 15 residues. CDR3 loop: CASSLDLSGVSPLHF. The CDR3, as DNA: TGTGCCAGCAGCTTGGATCTTTCAGGGGTATCACCCCTCCACTTT.